This paragraph covers one TCR beta chain sequence. V trimming: 4 bases; J trimming: 2 bases; junction bases outside the gene matches: 3. The CDR3 totals 14 residues. CDR1 SGHAT and CDR2 FQNNGV come from the germline V gene. The data originate from a study of T cells after somatic rescue of genetic block. Method: immunoSEQ multiplex PCR; TCRdb's copy keeps in-frame clones and lacks some. Of about 72,000 clones detected, approximately 91% appear once; the ten largest clones hold about 3%. The chain links TRBV11-2 to TRBJ2-7, with 9 bases matching TRBD2. This receptor was identified in a young man. The sequencing sample was made of peripheral blood mononuclear cells (PBMCs). CDR3 sequence reads: CASSSASGAYEQYF. CDR3 DNA sequence: TGTGCCAGCAGCTCTGCTAGCGGGGCCTACGAGCAGTACTTC.